The rows below give T cell receptor beta chains drawn from one sample of a study of T-cell reconstitution after alpha-beta-depleted transplantation in children. Each CDR3 protein is one row after TCRdb ran MiXCR on the PCR reads. The sample includes about 640,000 distinct CDR3 sequences, 13% seen only once; the top ten take about 2%. The material sequenced was PBMCs, mostly from graft donor cells, taken 360 days after TCRalphabeta/CD19-depleted stem cell transplant. These receptors originate from a male patient between 10 and 17 years old who had a stem cell transplant for acute myeloid leukemia, so the T cells may come from the graft donor. Both conserved end residues are part of each CDR3. D genes are given only for firm matches. Not every row has a clone size; where given, it reads once, few, many or a size class.

TRBJ2-1 | many | . | TRBV29-1 | TGCAGCGCCCCCGTAGAGCGGGCGCGACTATACAATGAGCAGTTCTTC | CSAPVERARLYNEQFF
TRBJ2-1 | . | . | TRBV29-1 | TGCAGCGTTGGGGCAGGCATCAATGAGCAGTTCTTC | CSVGAGINEQFF
TRBJ1-5 | . | . | TRBV21-1 | TGTGCCAGCAACGGGCGACAGGTTAATCAGCCCCAGCATTTT | CASNGRQVNQPQHF
TRBJ2-3 | few | . | TRBV13 | TGTGCCAGCAGCTTACTCTCCCCCAGCACAGATACGCAGTATTTT | CASSLLSPSTDTQYF
TRBJ2-1 | few | TRBD2 | TRBV4-2 | TGTGCCAGCAGCCACCATGAGGGACTAGCGGGTGCTTCTGAGCAGTTCTTC | CASSHHEGLAGASEQFF
TRBJ2-7 | . | . | TRBV7-6 | TGTGCCAGCAGCTTACAGATTACCTACGAGCAGTACTTC | CASSLQITYEQYF
TRBJ2-1 | few | TRBD2 | TRBV24-1 | TGTGCCACCAGTGATTTGCCCCGGGAGGGCGAGAATGAGCAGTTCTTC | CATSDLPREGENEQFF
TRBJ1-2 | . | . | TRBV7-8 | TGTGCCAGCAGCCAATGCCTCGGGGATTGCTTTTCTGGCTACACCTTC | CASSQCLGDCFSGYTF
TRBJ2-7 | many | . | TRBV21-1 | TGTGCCAGCAGCTGGACCGTTGGGGAGCAGTACTTC | CASSWTVGEQYF
TRBJ2-1 | few | . | TRBV5-1 | TGCGCCAGCAGCTTGGAGACAACCCACAATGAGCAGTTCTTC | CASSLETTHNEQFF
TRBJ2-3 | . | . | TRBV5-4 | TGTGCCAGCAGCTTGGGGCCGCCGCCTACGCAGTATTTT | CASSLGPPPTQYF
TRBJ2-2 | . | TRBD2 | TRBV6-5 | TGTGCCAGCAGTTCCCTGACTAGCGGGGTCACCGGGGAGCTGTTTTTT | CASSSLTSGVTGELFF
TRBJ2-2 | . | TRBD2 | TRBV28 | TGTGCCAGCTCCCTACGTTTGATAGCGGGAGTTTACACCGGGGAGCTGTTTTTT | CASSLRLIAGVYTGELFF
TRBJ2-5 | few | . | TRBV4-3 | TGCGCCAGCAGTCCCGTCTTCCGAGAGACCCAGTACTTC | CASSPVFRETQYF
TRBJ1-1 | . | . | TRBV21-1 | TGTGCCACCAAACCAAGGGACGGTAGAAACCCAAAAGCGAACACTGAAGCTTTCTTT | CATKPRDGRNPKANTEAFF
TRBJ2-7 | few | TRBD1 | TRBV2 | TGTGCCAGCAGGAAAGACAGGGGACGGTACGAGCAGTACTTC | CASRKDRGRYEQYF